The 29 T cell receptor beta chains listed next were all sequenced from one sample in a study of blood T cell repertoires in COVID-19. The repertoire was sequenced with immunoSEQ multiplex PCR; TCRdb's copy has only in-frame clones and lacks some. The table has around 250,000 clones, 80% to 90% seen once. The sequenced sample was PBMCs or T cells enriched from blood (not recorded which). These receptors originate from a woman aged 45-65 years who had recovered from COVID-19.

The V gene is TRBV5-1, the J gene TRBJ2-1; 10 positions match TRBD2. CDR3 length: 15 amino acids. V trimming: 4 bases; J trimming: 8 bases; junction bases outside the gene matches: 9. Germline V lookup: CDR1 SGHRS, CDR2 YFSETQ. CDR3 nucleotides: TGCGCCAGCAGCATCTTAGCGGGAGGTATCGATGAGCAGTTCTTC. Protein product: CASSILAGGIDEQFF.

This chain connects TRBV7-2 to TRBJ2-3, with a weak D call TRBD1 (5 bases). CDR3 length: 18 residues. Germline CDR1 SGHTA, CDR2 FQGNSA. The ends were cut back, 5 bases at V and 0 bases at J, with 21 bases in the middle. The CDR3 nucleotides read TGTGCCAGCAGCCTAAGACCAACAGGTTTCCAAAGCACAGATACGCAGTATTTT. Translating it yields CASSLRPTGFQSTDTQYF.

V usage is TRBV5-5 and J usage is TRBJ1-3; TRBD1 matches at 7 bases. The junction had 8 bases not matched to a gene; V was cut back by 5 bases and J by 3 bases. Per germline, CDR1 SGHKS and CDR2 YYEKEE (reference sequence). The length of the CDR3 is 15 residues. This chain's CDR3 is CASRTTGVGGNTIYF. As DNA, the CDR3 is TGTGCCAGCAGAACTACAGGGGTCGGTGGAAACACCATATATTTT.

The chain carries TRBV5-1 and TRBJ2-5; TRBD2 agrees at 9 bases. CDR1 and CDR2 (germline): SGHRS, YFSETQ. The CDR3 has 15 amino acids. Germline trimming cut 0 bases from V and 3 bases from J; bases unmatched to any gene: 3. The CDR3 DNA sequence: TGCGCCAGCAGCTTGGGGACTAGCGCAAAAGAGACCCAGTACTTC. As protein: CASSLGTSAKETQYF.

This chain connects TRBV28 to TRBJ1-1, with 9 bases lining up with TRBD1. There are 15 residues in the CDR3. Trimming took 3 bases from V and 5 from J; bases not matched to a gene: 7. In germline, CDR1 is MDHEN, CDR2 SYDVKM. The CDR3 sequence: CASSFTGGAGTEAFF. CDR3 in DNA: TGTGCCAGCAGTTTCACAGGGGGCGCGGGAACTGAAGCTTTCTTT.

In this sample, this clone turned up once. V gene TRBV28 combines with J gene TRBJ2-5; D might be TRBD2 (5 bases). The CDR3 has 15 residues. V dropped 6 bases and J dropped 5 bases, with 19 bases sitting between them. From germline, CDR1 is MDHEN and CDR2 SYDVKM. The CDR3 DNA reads TGTGCCAGCAGGATCGACACGGGGAGTAGGGAGACCCAGTACTTC. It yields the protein CASRIDTGSRETQYF.

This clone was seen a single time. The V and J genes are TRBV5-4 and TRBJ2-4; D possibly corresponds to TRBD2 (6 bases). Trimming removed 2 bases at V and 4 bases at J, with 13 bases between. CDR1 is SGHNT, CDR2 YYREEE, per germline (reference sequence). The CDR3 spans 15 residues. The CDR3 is CASSFAGQTKNIQYF. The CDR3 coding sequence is TGTGCCAGCAGCTTTGCGGGGCAAACTAAAAACATTCAGTACTTC.

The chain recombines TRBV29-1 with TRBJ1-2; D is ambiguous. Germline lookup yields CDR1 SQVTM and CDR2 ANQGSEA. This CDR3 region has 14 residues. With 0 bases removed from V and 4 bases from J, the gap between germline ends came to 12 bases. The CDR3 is CSVEDSGFGYGYTF. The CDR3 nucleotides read TGCAGCGTTGAAGACTCCGGTTTTGGCTATGGCTACACCTTC.

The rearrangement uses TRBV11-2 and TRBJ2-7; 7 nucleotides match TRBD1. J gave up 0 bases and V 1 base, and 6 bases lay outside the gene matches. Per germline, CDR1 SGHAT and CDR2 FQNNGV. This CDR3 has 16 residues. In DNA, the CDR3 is TGTGCCAGCAGCTTAGTGGGCAGGGGGAGCTCCTACGAGCAGTACTTC. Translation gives CASSLVGRGSSYEQYF. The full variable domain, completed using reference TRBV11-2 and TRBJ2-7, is EAGVAQSPRYKIIEKRQSVAFWCNPISGHATLYWYQQILGQGPKLLIQFQNNGVVDDSQLPKDRFSAERLKGVDSTLKIQPAKLEDSAVYLCASSLVGRGSSYEQYFGPGTRLTVT.

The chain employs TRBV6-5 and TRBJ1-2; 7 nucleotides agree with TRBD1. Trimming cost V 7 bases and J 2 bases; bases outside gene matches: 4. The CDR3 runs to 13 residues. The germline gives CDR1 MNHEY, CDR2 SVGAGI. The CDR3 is CASILDRNYGYTF. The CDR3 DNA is TGTGCCAGCATTCTGGACAGGAACTATGGCTACACCTTC.

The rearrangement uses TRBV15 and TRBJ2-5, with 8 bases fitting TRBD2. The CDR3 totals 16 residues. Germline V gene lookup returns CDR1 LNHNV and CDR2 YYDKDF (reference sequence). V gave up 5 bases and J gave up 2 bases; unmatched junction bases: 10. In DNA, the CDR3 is TGTGCCACCAGCCCACGGGTGGCGGGAGGACAAGAGACCCAGTACTTC. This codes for CATSPRVAGGQETQYF.

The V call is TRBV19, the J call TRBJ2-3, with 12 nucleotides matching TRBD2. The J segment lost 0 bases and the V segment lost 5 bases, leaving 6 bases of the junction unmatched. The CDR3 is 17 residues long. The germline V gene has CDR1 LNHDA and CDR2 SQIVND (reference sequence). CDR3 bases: TGTGCCAGTAGTCGACTAGCGGGAGAGGGGAGCACAGATACGCAGTATTTT. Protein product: CASSRLAGEGSTDTQYF. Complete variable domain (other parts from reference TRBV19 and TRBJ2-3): DGGITQSPKYLFRKEGQNVTLSCEQNLNHDAMYWYRQDPGQGLRLIYYSQIVNDFQKGDIAEGYSVSREKKESFPLTVTSAQKNPTAFYLCASSRLAGEGSTDTQYFGPGTRLTVL.

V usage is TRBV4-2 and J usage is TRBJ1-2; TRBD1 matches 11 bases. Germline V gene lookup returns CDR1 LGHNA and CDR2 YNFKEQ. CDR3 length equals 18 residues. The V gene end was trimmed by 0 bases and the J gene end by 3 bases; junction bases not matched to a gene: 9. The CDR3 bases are TGTGCCAGCAGCCAAGAGAGACTTAGGACAGGGGGCGACTATGGCTACACCTTC. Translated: CASSQERLRTGGDYGYTF.

This CDR3 reads CASSGESLIEYF. The CDR3 nucleotides are TGTGCCAGCAGTGGGGAGTCACTAATCGAGTACTTC. The chain couples TRBV2 to TRBJ2-7; perhaps TRBD2 as D (5 bases). The CDR3 totals 12 residues. The germline gives CDR1 SNHLY, CDR2 FYNNEI. The ends were cut back, 4 bases at V and 11 bases at J, with 15 bases in the middle.

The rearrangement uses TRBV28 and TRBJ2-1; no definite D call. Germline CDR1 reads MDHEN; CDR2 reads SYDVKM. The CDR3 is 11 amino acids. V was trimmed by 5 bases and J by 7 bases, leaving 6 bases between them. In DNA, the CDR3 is TGTGCCAGCAGTCTCGCGAATGAGCAGTTCTTC. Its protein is CASSLANEQFF.

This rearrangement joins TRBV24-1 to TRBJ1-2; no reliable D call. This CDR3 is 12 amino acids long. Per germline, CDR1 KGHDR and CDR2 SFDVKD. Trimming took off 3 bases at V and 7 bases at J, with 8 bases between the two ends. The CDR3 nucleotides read TGTGCCACCAGTGATGGAGTTTCTGGCTACACCTTC. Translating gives CATSDGVSGYTF.

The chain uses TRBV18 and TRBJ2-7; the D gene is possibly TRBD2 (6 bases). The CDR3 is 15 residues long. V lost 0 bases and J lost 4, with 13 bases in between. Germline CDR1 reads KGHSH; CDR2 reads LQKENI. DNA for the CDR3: TGTGCCAGCTCACCACCAACCAGTGGGGGGTACGAGCAGTACTTC. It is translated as CASSPPTSGGYEQYF. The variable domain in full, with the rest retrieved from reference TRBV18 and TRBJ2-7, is NAGVMQNPRHLVRRRGQEARLRCSPMKGHSHVYWYRQLPEEGLKFMVYLQKENIIDESGMPKERFSAEFPKEGPSILRIQQVVRGDSAAYFCASSPPTSGGYEQYFGPGTRLTVT.

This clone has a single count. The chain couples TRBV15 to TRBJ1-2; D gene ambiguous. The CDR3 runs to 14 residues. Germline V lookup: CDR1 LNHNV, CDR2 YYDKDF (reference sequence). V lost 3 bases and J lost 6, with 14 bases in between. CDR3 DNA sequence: TGTGCCACCAGCAGGGCGGCACGATCTCATGGCTACACCTTC. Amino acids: CATSRAARSHGYTF.

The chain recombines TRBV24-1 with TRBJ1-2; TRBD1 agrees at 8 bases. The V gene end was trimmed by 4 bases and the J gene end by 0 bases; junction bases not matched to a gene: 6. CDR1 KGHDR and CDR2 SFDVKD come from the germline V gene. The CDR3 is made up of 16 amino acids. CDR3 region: CATSDTGQDANYGYTF. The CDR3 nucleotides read TGTGCCACCAGTGACACGGGACAGGACGCTAACTATGGCTACACCTTC.

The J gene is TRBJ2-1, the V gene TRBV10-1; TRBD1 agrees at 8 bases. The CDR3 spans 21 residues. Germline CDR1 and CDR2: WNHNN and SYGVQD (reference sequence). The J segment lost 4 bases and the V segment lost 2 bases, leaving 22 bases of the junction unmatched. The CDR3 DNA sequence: TGCGCCAGCAGTGAGCCTGAGGGTTCCAGGGGGCTACCGTTGTGGTACAATGAGCAGTTCTTC. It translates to CASSEPEGSRGLPLWYNEQFF.

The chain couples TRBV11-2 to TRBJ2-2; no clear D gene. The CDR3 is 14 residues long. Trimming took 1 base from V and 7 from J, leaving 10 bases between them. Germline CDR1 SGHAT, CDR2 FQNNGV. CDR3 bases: TGTGCCAGCAGCTTAGGATCCAGTCTCGGGGAGCTGTTTTTT. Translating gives CASSLGSSLGELFF.

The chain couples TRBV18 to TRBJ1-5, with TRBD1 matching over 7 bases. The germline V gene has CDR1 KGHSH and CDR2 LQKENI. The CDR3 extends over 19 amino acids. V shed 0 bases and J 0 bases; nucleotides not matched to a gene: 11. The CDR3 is CASSPPGRDSHYSNQPQHF. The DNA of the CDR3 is TGTGCCAGCTCACCACCGGGTCGGGACAGCCATTATAGCAATCAGCCCCAGCATTTT.

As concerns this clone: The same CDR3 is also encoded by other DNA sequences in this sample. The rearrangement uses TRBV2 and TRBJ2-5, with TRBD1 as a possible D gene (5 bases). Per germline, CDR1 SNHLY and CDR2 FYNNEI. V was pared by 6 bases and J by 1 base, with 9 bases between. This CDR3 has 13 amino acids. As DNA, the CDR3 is TGTGCCAGCAGCGCAGGGATCCAAGAGACCCAGTACTTC. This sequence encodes CASSAGIQETQYF.

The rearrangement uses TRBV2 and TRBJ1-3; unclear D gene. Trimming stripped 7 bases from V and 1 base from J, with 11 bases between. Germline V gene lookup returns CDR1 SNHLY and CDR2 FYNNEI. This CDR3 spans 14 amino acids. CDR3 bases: TGTGCCAGCAACGTACTAGGGTCTGGAAACACCATATATTTT. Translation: CASNVLGSGNTIYF.

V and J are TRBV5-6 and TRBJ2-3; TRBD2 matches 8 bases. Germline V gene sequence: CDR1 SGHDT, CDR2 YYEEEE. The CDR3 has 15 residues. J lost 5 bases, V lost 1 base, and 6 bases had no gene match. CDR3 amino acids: CASSLSPGGRDTQYF. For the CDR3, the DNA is TGTGCCAGCAGCTTGTCGCCGGGAGGGAGAGATACGCAGTATTTT.

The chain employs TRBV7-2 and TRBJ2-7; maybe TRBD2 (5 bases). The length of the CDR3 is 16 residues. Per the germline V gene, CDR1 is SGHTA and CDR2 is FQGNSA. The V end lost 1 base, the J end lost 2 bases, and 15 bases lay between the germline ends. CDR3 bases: TGTGCCAGCAGCTTAGACGGCACTAGTGGGGCCTACGAGCAGTACTTC. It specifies CASSLDGTSGAYEQYF.

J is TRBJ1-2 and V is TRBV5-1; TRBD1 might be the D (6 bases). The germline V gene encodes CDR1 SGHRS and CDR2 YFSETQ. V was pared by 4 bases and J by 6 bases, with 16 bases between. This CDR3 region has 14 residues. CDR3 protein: CASSRRTGLDGYTF. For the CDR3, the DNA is TGCGCCAGCAGCCGTAGAACAGGGCTTGATGGCTACACCTTC.

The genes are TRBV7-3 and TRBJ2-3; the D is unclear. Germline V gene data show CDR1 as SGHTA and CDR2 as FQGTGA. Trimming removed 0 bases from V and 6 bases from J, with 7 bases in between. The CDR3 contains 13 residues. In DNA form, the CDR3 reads TGTGCCAGCAGCTTAACGATGGAGGATACGCAGTATTTT. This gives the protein CASSLTMEDTQYF.

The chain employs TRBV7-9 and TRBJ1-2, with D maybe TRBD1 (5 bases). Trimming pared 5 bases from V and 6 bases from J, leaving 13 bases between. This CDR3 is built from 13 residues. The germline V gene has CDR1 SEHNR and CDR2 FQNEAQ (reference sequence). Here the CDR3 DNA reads TGTGCCAGCAGCGCGCAGCGGGGGGATGGCTACACCTTC. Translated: CASSAQRGDGYTF. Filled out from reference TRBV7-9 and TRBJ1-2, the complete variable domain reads DTGVSQNPRHKITKRGQNVTFRCDPISEHNRLYWYRQTLGQGPEFLTYFQNEAQLEKSRLLSDRFSAERPKGSFSTLEIQRTEQGDSAMYLCASSAQRGDGYTFGSGTRLTVV.